This TCR beta chain came from a study of blood T cell repertoires in COVID-19. Overall study: The samples span acute and convalescent COVID-19 from the United States, Italy and Spain. The cDNA or gDNA used as material had been derived from T cells, B-cell-depleted T cells, or PBMCs.

Original handling: From reference gene primer amplification, estimates of nucleated cell counts were derived. The table came from immunoSEQ multiplex PCR; TCRdb's copy has only in-frame clones and leaves some out. Clone size and V and J calls were adopted from that table, with D and trimming inferred from the DNA. This table holds approximately 100,000 clones, around 80% found once. Losses at the gene ends were 4 bases for V and 2 bases for J; bases not matched to a gene: 7. The CDR3 sequence is 15 residues long. CDR1 is MNHEY, CDR2 SVGAGI, per germline. This chain connects TRBV6-5 to TRBJ1-1; 7 bases are shared with TRBD1. The specimen sequenced was peripheral blood. This sequence originates from a man aged 70-80 years with acute or convalescent COVID-19. CDR3 DNA sequence: TGTGCCAGCAGTTTTACAGGGGTCTCCAACACTGAAGCTTTCTTT. This gives the protein CASSFTGVSNTEAFF.